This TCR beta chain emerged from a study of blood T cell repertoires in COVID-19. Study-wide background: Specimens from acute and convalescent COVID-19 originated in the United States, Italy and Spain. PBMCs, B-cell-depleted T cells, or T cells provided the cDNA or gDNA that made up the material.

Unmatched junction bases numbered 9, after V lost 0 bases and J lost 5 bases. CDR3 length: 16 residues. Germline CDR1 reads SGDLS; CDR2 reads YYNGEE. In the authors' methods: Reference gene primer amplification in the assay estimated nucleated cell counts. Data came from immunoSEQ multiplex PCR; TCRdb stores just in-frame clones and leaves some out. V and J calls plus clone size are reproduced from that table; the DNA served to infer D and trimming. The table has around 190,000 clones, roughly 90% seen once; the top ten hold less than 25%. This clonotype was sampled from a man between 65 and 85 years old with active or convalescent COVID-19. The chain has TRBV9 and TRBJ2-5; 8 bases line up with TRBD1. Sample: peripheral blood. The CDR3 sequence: CASSVGPTGADETQYF. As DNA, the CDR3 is TGTGCCAGCAGCGTAGGACCGACAGGGGCGGATGAGACCCAGTACTTC. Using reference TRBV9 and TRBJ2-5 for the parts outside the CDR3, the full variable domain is DSGVTQTPKHLITATGQRVTLRCSPRSGDLSVYWYQQSLDQGLQFLIQYYNGEERAKGNILERFSAQQFPDLHSELNLSSLELGDSALYFCASSVGPTGADETQYFGPGTRLLVL.